This T cell receptor beta chain emerged from a study of regulatory T cells in long-lasting Graves disease. Overall study context: With positive TSH receptor antibodies and over 5 years of antithyroid drugs, Graves' disease was considered persistent. Study-level points and caveats: Newly diagnosed Graves' patients had higher TCR diversity than persistent ones. Persistent patients shared more public clonotypes (about 2,700) than newly diagnosed patients (966).

With respect to this clonotype: Its matching antigen is unknown.

V was trimmed by 7 bases and J by 4 bases, leaving 13 bases between them. The CDR3 has 12 residues. Per the germline V gene, CDR1 is SQVTM and CDR2 is ANQGSEA. The time point: persistent/refractory GD, antithyroid drugs over 5 years with positive TRAb. The TCR library was made from RNA that had been extracted from PBMCs in TRIzol. Staff drew around 8.5 milliliters of peripheral blood into EDTA tubes. HTBI primers from iRepertoire and Arm-PCR of CDR3 regions yielded the TCR beta libraries. Each CDR3 protein gets one entry after TCRdb re-called the multiplex PCR reads with MiXCR. The sample lists under 500,000 distinct CDR3 sequences; around 20% were seen once.

The V gene is TRBV29-1, the J gene TRBJ1-1; maybe TRBD1 (5 bases). The sequencing used peripheral blood mononuclear cells (PBMCs), collected when the disease was refractory, from a patient treated with antithyroid drugs. This TCR was recovered from a female donor with Graves disease. CDR3 DNA: TGCAGCGGAGGGGTGATGGGCACTGAAGCTTTCTTT. It specifies CSGGVMGTEAFF. Combining the CDR3 with reference TRBV29-1 and TRBJ1-1 gives the whole variable domain SAVISQKPSRDICQRGTSLTIQCQVDSQVTMMFWYRQQPGQSLTLIATANQGSEATYESGFVIDKFPISRPNLTFSTLTVSNMSPEDSSIYLCSGGVMGTEAFFGQGTRLTVV.